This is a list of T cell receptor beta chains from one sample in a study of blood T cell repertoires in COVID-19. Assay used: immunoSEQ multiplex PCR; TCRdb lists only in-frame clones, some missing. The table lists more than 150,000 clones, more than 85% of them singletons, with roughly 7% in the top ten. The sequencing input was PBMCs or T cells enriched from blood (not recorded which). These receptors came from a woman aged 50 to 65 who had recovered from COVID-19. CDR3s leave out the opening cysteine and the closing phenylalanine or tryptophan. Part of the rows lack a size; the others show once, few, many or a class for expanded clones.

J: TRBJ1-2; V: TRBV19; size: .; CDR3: ASSLTELYGYT
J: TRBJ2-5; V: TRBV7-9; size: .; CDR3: ASSENRVGVETQY
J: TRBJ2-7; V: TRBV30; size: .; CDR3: AWSLVRGYEQY
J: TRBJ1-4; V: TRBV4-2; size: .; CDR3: ASSQGGGALNEKLF
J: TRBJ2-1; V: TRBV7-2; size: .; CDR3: ASSLDPSGSYEQF
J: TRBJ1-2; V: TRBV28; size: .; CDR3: ASRIQGSYGYT
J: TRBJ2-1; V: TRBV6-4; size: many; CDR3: ASSGGQGSYNEQF
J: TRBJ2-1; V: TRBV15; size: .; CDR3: ATSRDIGTSVHEQF
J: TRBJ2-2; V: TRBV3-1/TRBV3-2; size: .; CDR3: ASSQEFTGELF
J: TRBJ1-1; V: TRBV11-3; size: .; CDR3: ASSPWSDRSTEAF
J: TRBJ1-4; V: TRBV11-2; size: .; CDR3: ASSLGDRDQEKLF
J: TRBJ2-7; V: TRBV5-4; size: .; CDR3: ASSNAGGSSYEQY
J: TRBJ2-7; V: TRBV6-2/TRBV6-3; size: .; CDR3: ASSYSWRGSSYEQY
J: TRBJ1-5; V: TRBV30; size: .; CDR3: AWNFPNQPQH
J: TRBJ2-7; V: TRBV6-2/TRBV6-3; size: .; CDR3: ASSSTGPTFEQY
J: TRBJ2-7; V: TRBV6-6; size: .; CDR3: ASSYAGQVTYEQY
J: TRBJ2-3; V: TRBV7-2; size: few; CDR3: ASSLVMTGSTDTQY
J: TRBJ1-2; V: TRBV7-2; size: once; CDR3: ASSQTGQGVNYGYT
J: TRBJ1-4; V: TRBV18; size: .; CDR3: ASSPSRGSTNEKLF
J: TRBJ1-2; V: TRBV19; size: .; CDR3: ASSTPTGPNYGYT
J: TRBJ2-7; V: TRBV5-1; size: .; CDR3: ASSEGISRGSYEQY
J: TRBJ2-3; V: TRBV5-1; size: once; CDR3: ASGVGGPTDTQY
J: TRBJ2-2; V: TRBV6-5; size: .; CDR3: ASSSQTVTGELF
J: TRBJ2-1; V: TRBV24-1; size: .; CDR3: ATAGGVANDEQF
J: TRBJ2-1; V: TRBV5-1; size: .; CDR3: ASSPTSISYNEQF
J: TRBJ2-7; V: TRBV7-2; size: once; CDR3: ASSLDRGTSKDEQY
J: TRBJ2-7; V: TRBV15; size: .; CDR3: ATSREEGAYEQY
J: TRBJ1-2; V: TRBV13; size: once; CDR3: ASSSRTGGVYGYT
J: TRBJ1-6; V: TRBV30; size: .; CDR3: AWSVGTGENSPLH
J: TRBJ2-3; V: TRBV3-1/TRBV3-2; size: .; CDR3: ASSHLEDTQY
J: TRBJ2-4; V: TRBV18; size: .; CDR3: ASSSGVAKNIQY
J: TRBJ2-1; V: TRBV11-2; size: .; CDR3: ASSPPTSPRPAF
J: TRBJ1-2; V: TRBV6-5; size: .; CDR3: ASSNRDPRYGYT
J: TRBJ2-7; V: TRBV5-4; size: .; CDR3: ASSRIEDYEQY
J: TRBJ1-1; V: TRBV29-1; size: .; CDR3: SVEEGRGEAF
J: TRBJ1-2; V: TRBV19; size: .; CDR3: ASSINNRGNYGYT
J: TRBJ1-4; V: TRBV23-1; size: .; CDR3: ATEGLTGVVTNEKLF
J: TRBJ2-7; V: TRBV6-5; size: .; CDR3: ASQLAISYEQY
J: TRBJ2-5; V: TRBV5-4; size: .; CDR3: ASSFIGGTQETQY
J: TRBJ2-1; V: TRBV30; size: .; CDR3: AWSMPSGRGHEQF
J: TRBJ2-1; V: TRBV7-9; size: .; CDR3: ASSLEEPLVKQF
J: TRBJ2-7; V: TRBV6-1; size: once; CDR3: ASSEAGVAGGIYEQY
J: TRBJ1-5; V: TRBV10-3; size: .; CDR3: AISATQDKPQH
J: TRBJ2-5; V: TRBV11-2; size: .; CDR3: ASSFAGGRETQY
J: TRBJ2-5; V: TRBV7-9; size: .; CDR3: ASSSPGTRGTQY
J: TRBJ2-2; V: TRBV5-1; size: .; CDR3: ASSLPSGSAGELF
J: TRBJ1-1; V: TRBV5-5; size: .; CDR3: ASSLLTGGVAAPNTEAF
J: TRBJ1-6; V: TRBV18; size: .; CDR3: ASSPLSGTGGPNSPLH
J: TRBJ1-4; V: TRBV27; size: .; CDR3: ASSLRAGGVNYEKLF
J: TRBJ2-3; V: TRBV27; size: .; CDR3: ASSLPTRPVNTDTQY
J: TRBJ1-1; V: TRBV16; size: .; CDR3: ASSQSSAKGAEAF
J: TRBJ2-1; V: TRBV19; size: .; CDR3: ASSMTNYNEQF
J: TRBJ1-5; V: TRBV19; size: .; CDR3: ASSTNYNQPQH
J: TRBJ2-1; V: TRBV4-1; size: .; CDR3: ASSQDGALAVREQF
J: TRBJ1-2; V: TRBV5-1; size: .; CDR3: ASSLAGNENYGYT
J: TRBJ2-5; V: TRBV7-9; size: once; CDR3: ASSLTLGETQY
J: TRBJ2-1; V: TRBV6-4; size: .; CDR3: ASSDSSSGRSEQF
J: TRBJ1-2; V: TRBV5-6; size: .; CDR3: ASSLGQGNYGYT
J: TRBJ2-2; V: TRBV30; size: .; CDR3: AWSTDSGLAGEGTGELF
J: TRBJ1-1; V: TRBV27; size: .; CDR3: ASATGQGGTEAF